The next 18 T cell receptor beta chains were all read from a single sample in a study of CD8+ T cells in alopecia areata. Treatment indicated: oral pan-JAK inhibitor, 5-10 mg twice daily. cDNA serving as the sequencing template came from extracted, reverse transcribed RNA. Clones were read by immunoSEQ multiplex PCR, and TCRdb kept only the in-frame ones, dropping some. The sample includes 150,000 to 200,000 clones, 60% seen only once; the top ten take approximately 0.97%. Specimen: CD4+ T cells sorted from blood, collected at week 24, from a patient treated with tofacitinib. These receptor sequences come from a human donor with alopecia areata.

The V call is TRBV30, the J call TRBJ1-1; D is uncertain. Germline loops: CDR1 GTSNPN, CDR2 SVGIG (reference sequence). There are 14 residues in the CDR3. The ends were cut back, 1 base at V and 0 bases at J, with 9 bases in the middle. The CDR3 DNA sequence: TGTGCCTGGAGTGAGAACGCCCTGAACACTGAAGCTTTCTTT. It is translated as CAWSENALNTEAFF.

The chain uses TRBV14 and TRBJ1-1; D possibly corresponds to TRBD1 (5 bases). This CDR3 has 13 residues. V was pared by 3 bases and J by 2 bases, with 7 bases between. CDR1 and CDR2 (germline): SGHDN, FVKESK. CDR3 in DNA: TGTGCCAGCAGCCACGGACAAAACACTGAAGCTTTCTTT. Protein sequence: CASSHGQNTEAFF.

This chain connects TRBV5-6 to TRBJ2-5; TRBD1 might be the D (6 bases). V dropped 5 bases and J dropped 7 bases, with 9 bases sitting between them. The CDR3 length is 11 residues. Germline assignment: CDR1 SGHDT and CDR2 YYEEEE. This CDR3 reads CASSEGGTQYF. Here the CDR3 DNA reads TGTGCCAGCAGTGAAGGGGGGACCCAGTACTTC. The full variable domain, completed using reference TRBV5-6 and TRBJ2-5, is DAGVTQSPTHLIKTRGQQVTLRCSPKSGHDTVSWYQQALGQGPQFIFQYYEEEERQRGNFPDRFSGHQFPNYSSELNVNALLLGDSALYLCASSEGGTQYFGPGTRLLVL.

The chain uses TRBV5-1 and TRBJ2-3; D not certain. The germline gives CDR1 SGHRS, CDR2 YFSETQ. This CDR3 has 12 amino acids. Trimming stripped 4 bases from V and 2 bases from J, with 5 bases between. This CDR3 reads CASSLNTDTQYF. CDR3 nucleotide sequence: TGCGCCAGCAGCCTTAACACAGATACGCAGTATTTT.

As for this clone: This sample also contains other DNA sequences that code for the same CDR3. The V gene is TRBV29-1, the J gene TRBJ1-2; D is unresolved. Trimming left V 1 base short and J 5 bases short, with 5 bases between. This CDR3 spans 11 amino acids. Per germline, CDR1 SQVTM and CDR2 ANQGSEA. Here the CDR3 DNA reads TGCAGCGTTGAAGGGGGATATGGCTACACCTTC. Protein product: CSVEGGYGYTF. Combining the CDR3 with reference TRBV29-1 and TRBJ1-2 gives the whole variable domain SAVISQKPSRDICQRGTSLTIQCQVDSQVTMMFWYRQQPGQSLTLIATANQGSEATYESGFVIDKFPISRPNLTFSTLTVSNMSPEDSSIYLCSVEGGYGYTFGSGTRLTVV.

V is TRBV7-2 and J is TRBJ2-2; 10 bases are shared with TRBD2. From germline, CDR1 is SGHTA and CDR2 FQGNSA. The CDR3 has 15 residues. The V segment lost 4 bases and the J segment 5 bases; nucleotides outside the gene matches: 4. The CDR3 spells CASSSSGGVTGELFF. As DNA, the CDR3 is TGTGCCAGCAGCTCCAGCGGGGGGGTAACCGGGGAGCTGTTTTTT. Full variable domain (rest looked up from reference TRBV7-2 and TRBJ2-2): GAGVSQSPSNKVTEKGKDVELRCDPISGHTALYWYRQSLGQGLEFLIYFQGNSAPDKSGLPSDRFSAERTGGSVSTLTIQRTQQEDSAVYLCASSSSGGVTGELFFGEGSRLTVL.

The chain employs TRBV14 and TRBJ2-1; TRBD2 is a possible D gene (6 bases). CDR1 SGHDN and CDR2 FVKESK come from the germline V gene. CDR3 length: 15 amino acids. Trimming cost V 1 base and J 0 bases, with 7 bases left between them. The CDR3 region has the DNA TGTGCCAGCAGCCAAGTCGGGAGCTCCTACAATGAGCAGTTCTTC. Translated, it gives CASSQVGSSYNEQFF. The whole variable domain, filled in from reference TRBV14 and TRBJ2-1, reads EAGVTQFPSHSVIEKGQTVTLRCDPISGHDNLYWYRRVMGKEIKFLLHFVKESKQDESGMPNNRFLAERTGGTYSTLKVQPAELEDSGVYFCASSQVGSSYNEQFFGPGTRLTVL.

The V and J genes are TRBV7-3 and TRBJ2-6; D gene ambiguous. CDR3 size: 15 residues. The V end lost 4 bases, the J end lost 0 bases, and 7 bases lay between the germline ends. Germline V gives CDR1 SGHTA, CDR2 FQGTGA. The DNA for the CDR3 is TGTGCCAGCAGCTCGGGCCTCTCTGGGGCCAACGTCCTGACTTTC. This gives the protein CASSSGLSGANVLTF.

CDR3 amino acids: CASTIQGNEKLFF. CDR3 in DNA: TGTGCCAGCACAATACAGGGCAATGAAAAACTGTTTTTT. The chain joins TRBV2 to TRBJ1-4, with D possibly being TRBD1 (6 bases). The CDR3 is 13 residues long. Germline values: CDR1 SNHLY, CDR2 FYNNEI. Trimming removed 7 bases at V and 5 bases at J, with 11 bases between.

This clone came up once. The chain joins TRBV29-1 to TRBJ2-1; TRBD2 matches at 8 bases. Losses at the gene ends were 4 bases for V and 10 bases for J; bases not matched to a gene: 6. This CDR3 contains 12 residues. Germline V gives CDR1 SQVTM, CDR2 ANQGSEA. The CDR3 DNA is TGCAGCGTTGCCGGGGGGGCTCTGGAGCAGTTCTTC. Amino acid sequence: CSVAGGALEQFF.

There are a few counts of this clone. The genes are TRBV7-2 and TRBJ2-3; TRBD1 aligns across 8 bases. Losses at the gene ends were 3 bases for V and 5 bases for J; bases not matched to a gene: 10. The CDR3 contains 16 residues. CDR1 SGHTA and CDR2 FQGNSA come from the germline V gene. CDR3 coding DNA: TGTGCCAGCAGCTTGACAGGGGTCCACGGGGGAGATACGCAGTATTTT. This codes for CASSLTGVHGGDTQYF. Looking up the rest from reference TRBV7-2 and TRBJ2-3 gives the full variable domain: GAGVSQSPSNKVTEKGKDVELRCDPISGHTALYWYRQSLGQGLEFLIYFQGNSAPDKSGLPSDRFSAERTGGSVSTLTIQRTQQEDSAVYLCASSLTGVHGGDTQYFGPGTRLTVL.

This clone was recorded a few times. The V and J genes are TRBV30 and TRBJ1-5; TRBD1 agrees at 7 bases. The CDR3 is 14 residues long. Unmatched junction bases numbered 11, after V lost 5 bases and J lost 7 bases. Germline V gives CDR1 GTSNPN, CDR2 SVGIG (reference sequence). The CDR3 is CAWGRQGNMQPQHF. The CDR3 coding sequence is TGTGCCTGGGGACGACAGGGTAATATGCAGCCCCAGCATTTT.

This clone was found a few times. The chain combines TRBV14 with TRBJ2-5; D is perhaps TRBD1 (5 bases). Trimming removed 1 base from V and 2 bases from J, with 8 bases in between. Germline CDR1 reads SGHDN; CDR2 reads FVKESK. The CDR3 totals 14 residues. CDR3 DNA: TGTGCCAGCAGCCAAGCACAGGAGCAAGAGACCCAGTACTTC. Its translation: CASSQAQEQETQYF.

This chain connects TRBV6-5 to TRBJ1-2; 9 positions match TRBD1. Trimming took 5 bases from V and 8 from J; bases not matched to a gene: 12. Germline CDR1 is MNHEY and CDR2 is SVGAGI. CDR3 size: 15 residues. The CDR3 loop reads CASSPRTGVPWGYTF. The CDR3 coding sequence is TGTGCCAGCAGTCCCAGGACAGGGGTGCCCTGGGGCTACACCTTC.

The CDR3 sequence: CSVEDPLLAGNNEQFF. CDR3 DNA: TGCAGCGTTGAAGATCCCCTCCTCGCAGGCAACAATGAGCAGTTCTTC. V is TRBV29-1 and J is TRBJ2-1; D is unresolved. Trimming stripped 0 bases from V and 5 bases from J, with 17 bases between. The germline gives CDR1 SQVTM, CDR2 ANQGSEA. CDR3 size: 16 residues.

The chain couples TRBV29-1 to TRBJ1-2; tentative D call: TRBD1 (5 bases). In germline, CDR1 is SQVTM, CDR2 ANQGSEA. The CDR3 contains 14 residues. The germline V and J ends were trimmed by 3 bases and 4 bases, with 15 bases remaining between them. DNA of the CDR3: TGCAGCGTTGATTCCAGGGCGGTAGGCTATGGCTACACCTTC. Its protein product is CSVDSRAVGYGYTF.

V gene TRBV9 combines with J gene TRBJ1-2; 7 bases agree with TRBD1. Losses at the gene ends were 4 bases for V and 4 bases for J; bases not matched to a gene: 7. CDR3 length: 14 residues. Germline CDR1 reads SGDLS; CDR2 reads YYNGEE. The CDR3 DNA sequence: TGTGCCAGCAGCTCAGAGGGGGCCCTCTATGGCTACACCTTC. This codes for CASSSEGALYGYTF.

Only a few counts were recorded for this clone. The V gene is TRBV5-1, the J gene TRBJ1-4, with D possibly being TRBD1 (5 bases). Trimming cost V 4 bases and J 7 bases, with 17 bases left between them. The CDR3 runs to 15 residues. Germline CDR1 SGHRS, CDR2 YFSETQ. DNA of the CDR3: TGCGCCAGCAGCAGGGACCGGACGGGGGGTGAAAAACTGTTTTTT. It codes for CASSRDRTGGEKLFF.